These T cell receptor beta chains were read from a single sample in a study of identical twins. MiXCR, applied by TCRdb to the 5' RACE reads, yields one record per CDR3 protein. The sample includes more than 600,000 distinct CDR3 sequences, roughly 18% of them seen just once. This same sample was also part of a study on T cells expressing NK-cell markers.

The specimen sequenced was PBMCs. These TCRs come from a woman between 18 and 29 years old in good health. Both conserved end residues are part of each CDR3. A D gene is named only where the DNA matches it firmly. Clone sizes are given selectively: once, few, many, or a class where the clone is expanded.

abundance	v_gene	j_gene	d_gene	CDR3nt	CDR3aa
NA	TRBV6-1	TRBJ1-5	NA	TGTGCCAGCGGTCAGAGCGATCAGCCCCAGCATTTT	CASGQSDQPQHF
NA	TRBV30	TRBJ2-1	NA	TGTGCCTGGAGTAGAGGGTCCGTTTACAATGAGCAGTTCTTC	CAWSRGSVYNEQFF
few	TRBV5-4	TRBJ1-2	NA	TGTGCCAGCAGCTTGTTCGGCGAAGCTCTTGGCTACACCTTC	CASSLFGEALGYTF
many	TRBV7-9	TRBJ2-3	NA	TGTGCCAGCAGCTTTCCCCCAGATACGCAGTATTTT	CASSFPPDTQYF
NA	TRBV15	TRBJ1-3	NA	TGTGCCACCAGCACCCGACATGGAAACACCATATATTTT	CATSTRHGNTIYF
few	TRBV27	TRBJ2-2	TRBD2	TGTGCCAGCAGTACGGGACTAGAAACCGGGGAGCTGTTTTTT	CASSTGLETGELFF
NA	TRBV6-2/TRBV6-3	TRBJ2-7	TRBD2	TGTGCCAGCAGTGCCCTAGCGGGAGCCACCTACGAGCAGTACTTC	CASSALAGATYEQYF
few	TRBV20-1	TRBJ2-7	NA	TGCAGTGCTAGTCAGCGTTACGAGCAGTACTTC	CSASQRYEQYF
NA	TRBV2	TRBJ1-5	TRBD1	TGTGCCAGCAGTGAACAACAGGGGGCCAATCAGCCCCAGCATTTT	CASSEQQGANQPQHF
NA	TRBV12-3/TRBV12-4	TRBJ2-2	NA	TGTGCCAGCAGTTTATTCTGGGCCGGGGAGCTGTTTTTT	CASSLFWAGELFF